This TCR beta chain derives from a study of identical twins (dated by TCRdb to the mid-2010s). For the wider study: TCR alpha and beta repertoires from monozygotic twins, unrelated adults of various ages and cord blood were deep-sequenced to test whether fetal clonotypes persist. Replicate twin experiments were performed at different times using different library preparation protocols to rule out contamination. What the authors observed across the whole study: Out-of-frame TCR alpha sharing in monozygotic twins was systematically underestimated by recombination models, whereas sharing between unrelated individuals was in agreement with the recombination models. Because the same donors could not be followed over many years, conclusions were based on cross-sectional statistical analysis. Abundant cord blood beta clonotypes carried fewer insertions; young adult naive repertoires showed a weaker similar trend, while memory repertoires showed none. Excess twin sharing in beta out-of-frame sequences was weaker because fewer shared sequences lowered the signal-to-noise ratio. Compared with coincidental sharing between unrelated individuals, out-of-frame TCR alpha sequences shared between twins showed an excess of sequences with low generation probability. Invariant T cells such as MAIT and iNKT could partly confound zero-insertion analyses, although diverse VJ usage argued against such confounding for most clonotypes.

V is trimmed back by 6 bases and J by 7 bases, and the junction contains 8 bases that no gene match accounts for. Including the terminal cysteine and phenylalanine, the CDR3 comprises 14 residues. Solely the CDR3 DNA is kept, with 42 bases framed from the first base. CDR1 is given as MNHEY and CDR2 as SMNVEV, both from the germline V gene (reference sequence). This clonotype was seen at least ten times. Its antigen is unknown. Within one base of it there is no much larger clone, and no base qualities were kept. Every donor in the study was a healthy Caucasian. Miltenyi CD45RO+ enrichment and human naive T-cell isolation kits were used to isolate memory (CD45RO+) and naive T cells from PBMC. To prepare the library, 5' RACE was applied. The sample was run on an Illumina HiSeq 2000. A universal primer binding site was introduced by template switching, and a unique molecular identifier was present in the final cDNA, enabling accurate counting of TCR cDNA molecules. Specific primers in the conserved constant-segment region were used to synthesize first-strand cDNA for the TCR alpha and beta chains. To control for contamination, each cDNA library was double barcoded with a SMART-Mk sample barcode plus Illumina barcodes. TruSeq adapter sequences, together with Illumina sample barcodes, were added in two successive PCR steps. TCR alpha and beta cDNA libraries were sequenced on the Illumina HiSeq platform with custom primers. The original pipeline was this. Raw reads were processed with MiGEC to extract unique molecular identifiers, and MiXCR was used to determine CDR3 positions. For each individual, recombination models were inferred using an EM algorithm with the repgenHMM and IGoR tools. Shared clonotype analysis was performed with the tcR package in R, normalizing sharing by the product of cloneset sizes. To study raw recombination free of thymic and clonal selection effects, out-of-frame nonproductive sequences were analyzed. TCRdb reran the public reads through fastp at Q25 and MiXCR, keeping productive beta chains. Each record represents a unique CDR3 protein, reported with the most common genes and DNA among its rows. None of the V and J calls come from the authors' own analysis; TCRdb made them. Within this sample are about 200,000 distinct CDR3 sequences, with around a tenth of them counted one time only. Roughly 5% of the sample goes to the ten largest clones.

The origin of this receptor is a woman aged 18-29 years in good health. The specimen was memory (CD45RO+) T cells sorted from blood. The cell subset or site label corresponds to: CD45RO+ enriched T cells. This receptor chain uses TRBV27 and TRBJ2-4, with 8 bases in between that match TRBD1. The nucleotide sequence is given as TGTGCCAGCAGCACAGGGGGACGCCTGAACATTCAGTACTTC. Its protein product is CASSTGGRLNIQYF.